This T cell receptor beta chain was sequenced in a study of lymphopenia after photon versus proton radiotherapy. Points from the study as a whole: In patients who died, overall survival fell as post-nadir TCR diversity dropped more. Survival link was tested only in deceased patients; proton benefit remains a possibility. Photon-treated patients lost naive T cells and TCR diversity; proton-treated stayed stable.

The assay was immunoSEQ multiplex PCR, and TCRdb's table has in-frame clones only and misses some. Of approximately 53,000 clones listed, under 95% were seen once; the top ten hold roughly 18%. Per germline, CDR1 MDHEN and CDR2 SYDVKM. Trimming took 3 bases from V and 10 from J, leaving 13 bases between them. The CDR3 is 14 amino acids. Turning to this clone: Antigen specificity is unknown.

The origin of this receptor is a woman in her thirties or forties with cholangiocarcinoma. The sequencing used peripheral blood, collected from a patient treated with photon-based radiotherapy. This chain connects TRBV28 to TRBJ1-6, with D maybe TRBD1 (5 bases). The CDR3 nucleotides read TGTGCCAGCAGTTTGGGGGGGAGCGGCTCACCCCTCCACTTT. Translated: CASSLGGSGSPLHF.